This T cell receptor beta chain emerged from a study of breast tumors, draining lymph nodes, adjacent tissues. Axillary draining lymph nodes of breast cancer patients supplied the node samples. This clonotype has ten or more counts. As yet, its antigen is unknown. TCRdb ran MiXCR on the multiplex PCR reads and lists one entry per CDR3 protein. Altogether tens of thousands of distinct CDR3 sequences are present, roughly 19% being singletons, with the ten largest covering 2% to 3%. Overall study findings and caveats: Compared with lymph nodes, tumors were less diverse; compared with nontumor tissue, more.

The clonotype originates from a female donor with breast cancer. Some clones in this sample may be carry-over from other donors' samples. The sample taken for sequencing was axillary lymph node tissue.

CDR3 DNA: TGTGCCAGCAGCGCCGGGAATGAGCAGTTCTTC. It yields the protein CASSAGNEQFF. The gene calls are TRBV7-3 and TRBJ2-1; D not resolved. This CDR3 comprises 11 residues. Trimming left V 5 bases short and J 7 bases short, with 6 bases between. Germline V CDR1 and CDR2: SGHTA, FQGTGA.